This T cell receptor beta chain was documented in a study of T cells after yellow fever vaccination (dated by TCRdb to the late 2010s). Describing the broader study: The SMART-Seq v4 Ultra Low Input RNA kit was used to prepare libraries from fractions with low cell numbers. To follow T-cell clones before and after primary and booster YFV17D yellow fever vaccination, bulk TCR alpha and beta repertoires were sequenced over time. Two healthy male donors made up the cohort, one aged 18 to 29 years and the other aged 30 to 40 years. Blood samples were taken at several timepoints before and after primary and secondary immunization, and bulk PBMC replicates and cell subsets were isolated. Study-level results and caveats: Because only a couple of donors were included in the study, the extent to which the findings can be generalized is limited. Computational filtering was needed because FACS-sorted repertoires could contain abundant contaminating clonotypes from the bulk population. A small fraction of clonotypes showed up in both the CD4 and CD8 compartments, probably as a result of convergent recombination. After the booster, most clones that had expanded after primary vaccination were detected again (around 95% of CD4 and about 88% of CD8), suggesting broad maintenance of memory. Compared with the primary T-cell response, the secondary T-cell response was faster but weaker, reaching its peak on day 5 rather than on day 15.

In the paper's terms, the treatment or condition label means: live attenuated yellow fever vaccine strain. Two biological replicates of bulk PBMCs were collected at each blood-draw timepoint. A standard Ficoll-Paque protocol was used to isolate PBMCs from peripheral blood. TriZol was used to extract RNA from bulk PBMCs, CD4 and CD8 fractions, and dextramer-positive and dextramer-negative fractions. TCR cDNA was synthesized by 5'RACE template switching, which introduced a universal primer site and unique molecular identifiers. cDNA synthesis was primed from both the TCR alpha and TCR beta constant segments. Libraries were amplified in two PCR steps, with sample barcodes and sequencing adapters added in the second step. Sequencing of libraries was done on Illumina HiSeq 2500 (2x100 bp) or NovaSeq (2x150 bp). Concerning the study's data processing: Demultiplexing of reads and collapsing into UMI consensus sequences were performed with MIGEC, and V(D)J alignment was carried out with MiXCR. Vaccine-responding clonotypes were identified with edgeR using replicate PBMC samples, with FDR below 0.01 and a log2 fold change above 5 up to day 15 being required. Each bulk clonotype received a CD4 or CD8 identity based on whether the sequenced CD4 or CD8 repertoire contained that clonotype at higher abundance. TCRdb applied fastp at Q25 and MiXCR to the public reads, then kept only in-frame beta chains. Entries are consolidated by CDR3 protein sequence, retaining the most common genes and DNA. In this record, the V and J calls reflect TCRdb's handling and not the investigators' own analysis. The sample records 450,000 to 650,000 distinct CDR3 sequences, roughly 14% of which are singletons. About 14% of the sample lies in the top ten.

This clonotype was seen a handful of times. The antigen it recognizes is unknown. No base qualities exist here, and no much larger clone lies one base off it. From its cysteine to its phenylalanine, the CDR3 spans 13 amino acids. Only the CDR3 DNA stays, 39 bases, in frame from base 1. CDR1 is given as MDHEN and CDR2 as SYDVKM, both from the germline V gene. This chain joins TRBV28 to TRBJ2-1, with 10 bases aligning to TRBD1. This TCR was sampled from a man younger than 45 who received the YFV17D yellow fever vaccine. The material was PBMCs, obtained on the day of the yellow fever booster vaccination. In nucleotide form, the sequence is TGTTCAACTACCGGGACAGGGGAAGGTGAGCAGTTCTTC. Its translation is CSTTGTGEGEQFF.